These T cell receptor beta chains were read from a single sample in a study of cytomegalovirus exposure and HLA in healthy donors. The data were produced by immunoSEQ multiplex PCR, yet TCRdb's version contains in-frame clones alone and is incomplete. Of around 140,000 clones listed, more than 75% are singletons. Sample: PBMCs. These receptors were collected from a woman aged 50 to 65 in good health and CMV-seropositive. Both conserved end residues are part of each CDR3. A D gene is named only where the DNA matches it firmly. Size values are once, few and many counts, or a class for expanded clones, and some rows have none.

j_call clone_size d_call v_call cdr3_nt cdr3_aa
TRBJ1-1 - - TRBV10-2 TGCGCCAGCAGTGAGTACTACGGACAGCTCACTGAAGCTTTCTTT CASSEYYGQLTEAFF
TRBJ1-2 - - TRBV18 TGTGCCAGCTCACCAGGGGCAGGGGCTAACTATGGCTACACCTTC CASSPGAGANYGYTF
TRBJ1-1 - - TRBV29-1 TGCAGCGTCGAAGACAGGTTCTCTCCTGGGAGGAACACTGAAGCTTTCTTT CSVEDRFSPGRNTEAFF
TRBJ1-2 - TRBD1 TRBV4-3 TGCGCCAGCAGCCGAGGGGGACAGAACTATGGCTACACCTTC CASSRGGQNYGYTF
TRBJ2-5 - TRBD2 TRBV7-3 TGTGCCAGCAGCCCAGCGGGAGGGCCCGTAGAGACCCAGTACTTC CASSPAGGPVETQYF
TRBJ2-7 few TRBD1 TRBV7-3 TGTGCCAGCAGCTTAACGGGACAGGGGTTCTACGAGCAGTACTTC CASSLTGQGFYEQYF
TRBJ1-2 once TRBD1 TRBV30 TGTGCCTGGAGGGGCTTCGGACAGGCGAAACAAGCTTTCTATGGCTACACCTTC CAWRGFGQAKQAFYGYTF
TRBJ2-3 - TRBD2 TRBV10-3 TGTGCCATCAGTGACAAACTAGCGGGGGGGCCGACAGATACGCAGTATTTT CAISDKLAGGPTDTQYF
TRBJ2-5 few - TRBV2 TGTGCCAGCACCCTAAACAGGGCGGGTGAGACCCAGTACTTC CASTLNRAGETQYF
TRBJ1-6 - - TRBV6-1 TGTGCCAGCAGTGCCCTGTTGAGGGACAAGAATAATTCACCCCTCCACTTT CASSALLRDKNNSPLHF
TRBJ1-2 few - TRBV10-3 TGTGCCATCAGTGAGTCGGGGCCGGGTTATGGCTACACCTTC CAISESGPGYGYTF
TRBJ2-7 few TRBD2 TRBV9 TGTGCCAGCAGCGTAGCCCCAGCGGGAAACGCCGAGCAGTACTTC CASSVAPAGNAEQYF
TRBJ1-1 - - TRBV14 TGTGCCAGCAGCTTATACAGGGAGGGTAACACTGAAGCTTTCTTT CASSLYREGNTEAFF
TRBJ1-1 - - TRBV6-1 TGTGCCAGCAGACGACAGGACATGAACACTGAAGCTTTCTTT CASRRQDMNTEAFF
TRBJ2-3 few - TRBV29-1 TGCAGCGTTGAAGGGCCGCCCCGCGGTACGCAGTATTTT CSVEGPPRGTQYF
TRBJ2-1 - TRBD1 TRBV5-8 TGTGCCAGCAGCTCCCGACAGGGTCGTAATGAGCAGTTCTTC CASSSRQGRNEQFF
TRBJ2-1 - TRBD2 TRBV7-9 TGTGCCAGCAGCCCAACTAGCGGGGAATACAATGAGCAGTTCTTC CASSPTSGEYNEQFF
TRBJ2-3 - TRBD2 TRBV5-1 TGCGCCAGCAGCTTCCACGGGGGGGACTCAGATACGCAGTATTTT CASSFHGGDSDTQYF
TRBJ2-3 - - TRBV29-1 TGCAGCGTTGAACGGCAGGAAAGAAAGTATTTT CSVERQERKYF
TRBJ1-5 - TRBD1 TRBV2 TGTGCCAGCACACAGGGGGTGAATAGCAATCAGCCCCAGCATTTT CASTQGVNSNQPQHF
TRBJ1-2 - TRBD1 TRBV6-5 TGTGCCAGCAGTTGGGACAGGGGATGGGAGGGCTACACCTTC CASSWDRGWEGYTF
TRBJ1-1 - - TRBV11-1 TGTGCCAGCAGCCAGGACAGAGGGAACACTGAAGCTTTCTTT CASSQDRGNTEAFF
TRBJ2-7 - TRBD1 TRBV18 TGTGCCAGCTCACCACGGGACAGCTCCTACGAGCAGTACTTC CASSPRDSSYEQYF
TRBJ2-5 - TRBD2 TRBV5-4 TGTGCCAGCAGCTTGGCCGGGACTAGCCCAGAGACCCAGTACTTC CASSLAGTSPETQYF
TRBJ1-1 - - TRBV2 TGTGCCAGCAGTGGTTCCGGAGCTGAAGCTTTCTTT CASSGSGAEAFF
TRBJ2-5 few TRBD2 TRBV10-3 TGTGCCATCGGGACTAGCGGGAAAGAGACCCAGTACTTC CAIGTSGKETQYF
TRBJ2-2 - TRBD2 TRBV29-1 TGCAGCGCGGGGGGACTAGCGGGAGGGCCGGGCACCGGGGAGCTGTTTTTT CSAGGLAGGPGTGELFF
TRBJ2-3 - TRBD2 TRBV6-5 TGTGCCAGCTCGCCGGAAACTAGCGTAGCAGATACGCAGTATTTT CASSPETSVADTQYF
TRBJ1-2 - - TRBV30 TGTGCCTGGGACAGACAGAGCAACTATGGCTACACCTTC CAWDRQSNYGYTF
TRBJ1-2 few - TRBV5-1 TGCGCCAGCAGCTTGGGACAGACATACAACTATGGCTACACCTTC CASSLGQTYNYGYTF
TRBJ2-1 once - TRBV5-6 TGTGCCAGCAGCTTGGTGCCGGGACAAATCTACAATGAGCAGTTCTTC CASSLVPGQIYNEQFF
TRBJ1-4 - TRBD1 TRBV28 TGTGCCAGCAACAGACAGGGACTTAATGAAAAACTGTTTTTT CASNRQGLNEKLFF
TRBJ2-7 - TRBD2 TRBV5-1 TGCGCCAGCAGAACCGGGACTAGCGGGATGTACGAGCAGTACTTC CASRTGTSGMYEQYF
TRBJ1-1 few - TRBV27 TGTGCCAGCAGTTTACCTGGCTCGAACACTGAAGCTTTCTTT CASSLPGSNTEAFF
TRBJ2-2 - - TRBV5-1 TGCGCCAGCAGCTTGCTCGAGGGCTGGAACACCGGGGAGCTGTTTTTT CASSLLEGWNTGELFF
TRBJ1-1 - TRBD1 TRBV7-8 TGTGCCAGCAGCCTCAGACAGGGATACACTGAAGCTTTCTTT CASSLRQGYTEAFF
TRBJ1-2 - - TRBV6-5 TGTGCCAGCAACCCAACAGGGTGGGGCGGCTACACCTTC CASNPTGWGGYTF
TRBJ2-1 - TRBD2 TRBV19 TGTGCCAGTAGGATCAGACTAGCGGGGGGGGTCGGTGAGCAGTTCTTC CASRIRLAGGVGEQFF
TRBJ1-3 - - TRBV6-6 TGTGCCAGCATTGAGGCAGACTCTGGAAACACCATATATTTT CASIEADSGNTIYF
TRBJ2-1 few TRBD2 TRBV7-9 TGTGCCAGCAGCCTGACTAGCGGATACAATGAGCAGTTCTTC CASSLTSGYNEQFF
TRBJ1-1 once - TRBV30 TGTGCCTGGAGGCGTTTGGACCACGGGGACACTGAAGCTTTCTTT CAWRRLDHGDTEAFF
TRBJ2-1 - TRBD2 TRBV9 TGTGCCAGCAGCGTAGACGGGGGGGCACGCGAGCAGTTCTTC CASSVDGGAREQFF
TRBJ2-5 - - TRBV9 TGTGCCAGCGGGACTGGGACCGAAGAGACCCAGTACTTC CASGTGTEETQYF
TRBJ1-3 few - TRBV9 TGTGCCAGCAGCGCGACAGGTCCCTCCTCTGGAAACACCATATATTTT CASSATGPSSGNTIYF
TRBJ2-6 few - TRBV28 TGTGCCAGCGGGTTGGGGGCCTACTCTGGGGCCAACGTCCTGACTTTC CASGLGAYSGANVLTF